One T cell receptor beta chain is described in this entry. In the authors' workflow: Researchers report that nucleated cell counts were estimated from reference gene primer amplification. Assay: immunoSEQ multiplex PCR; the TCRdb copy retains only in-frame clones and omits some. V, J and clone size are taken as reported in that table, and D and trimming were inferred from the DNA itself. The sample holds some 200,000 clones, 85% to 90% seen once. This sample was included in a study of blood T cell repertoires in COVID-19. Background on the study: Acute-phase and convalescent COVID-19 samples originated in the United States, Italy and Spain. T cells, B-cell-depleted T cells, or PBMCs provided the cDNA or gDNA that served as material.

Germline values: CDR1 SGHRS, CDR2 YFSETQ. The CDR3 runs to 20 residues. V lost 1 base and J lost 0; bases outside the gene matches: 15. The TCR sequence derives from a man aged 35-49 years with active or convalescent COVID-19. The material sequenced was peripheral blood. The gene calls are TRBV5-1 and TRBJ1-1; TRBD1 aligns across 10 bases. The CDR3 DNA reads TGCGCCAGCAGCTTGTTATTCACGGGACAGGGGACGGGAATGAACACTGAAGCTTTCTTT. Residues: CASSLLFTGQGTGMNTEAFF.